This T cell receptor beta chain came from a study of T cell changes during pregnancy in multiple sclerosis. Sequenced by immunoSEQ multiplex PCR; TCRdb stores in-frame clones only, minus some. The top ten clones hold about 2.9% of a sample with about 100,000 clones, approximately 91% of them seen once. The CDR3 runs to 15 residues. The ends lost 4 bases at V and 2 bases at J; junction bases unmatched: 6. Germline lookup yields CDR1 MNHEY and CDR2 SMNVEV (reference sequence). The source is a female donor with multiple sclerosis, enrolled in a pregnancy study. The V call is TRBV27, the J call TRBJ2-3, with 7 bases identical to TRBD1. The source material was peripheral blood, sampled in the second trimester of pregnancy. The CDR3 coding sequence is TGTGCCAGCAGTTCAAAGGGACAGACCACAGATACGCAGTATTTT. The encoded protein is CASSSKGQTTDTQYF.